This T cell receptor beta chain was sequenced for a study of PD-1 blockade in classical Hodgkin lymphoma. Study-level points and caveats: Newly diagnosed patients were reported to start with lower TCR diversity than healthy donors. Patients who initiated nivolumab within 1 year of ASCT were excluded. Diversity similar to that of newly diagnosed patients was seen at baseline in complete responders.

The sample's time point: cycle 4 day 1 (C4D1), after 6 weeks of nivolumab. Each of the patients experienced relapse following autologous stem cell transplantation, and their brentuximab vedotin exposure differed. The method was immunoSEQ multiplex PCR; TCRdb's version includes in-frame clones alone and lacks a portion of them. The sample lists 23,000 or so clones, 72% seen once, with 30% in the top ten. This clone was picked up a small number of times. Its cognate antigen is unknown. One end of the junction varies from germline; a read error may be responsible. The CDR3 runs to 13 residues. The TCR comes from a human donor with classical Hodgkin lymphoma. Source: peripheral blood mononuclear cells (PBMCs), taken before the fourth cycle of nivolumab. The chain carries TRBV5-3 and TRBJ2-5; D remains unclear. TRBV5-3 is an open reading frame, and its role is uncertain. The CDR3 sequence is CASSYRPGETQYF. Here the CDR3 DNA reads TGTGCCAGCAGCTACCGTCCGGGAGAGACCCAGTACTTC.